The clone carrying this TCR beta chain has just one count. Ages ranged from about 18 to 89 years, with residence in about two dozen US areas. Clinical histories supplied by participants themselves formed the basis of cohort assignment. Donors in Cohort 3 counted as recovered after two negative PCRs, clearance, or symptom resolution. This sample was included in a study of blood T cell repertoires in COVID-19. Looking at the study overall: Samples representing acute and convalescent COVID-19 were sourced from the United States, Italy and Spain.

This CDR3 region has 17 residues. Trimming removed 0 bases from V and 6 bases from J; junction bases left unmatched: 13. Germline lookup yields CDR1 LNHNV and CDR2 YYDKDF (reference sequence). Assay used: immunoSEQ multiplex PCR; TCRdb lists only in-frame clones, some missing. There are a few hundred thousand clones in the sample; 87% occur only once, and approximately 9% lies in the top ten. This chain uses TRBV15 with TRBJ2-7; 8 bases fit TRBD2. The sequenced sample was PBMCs or T cells enriched from blood (not recorded which). The receptor's source is a woman between 18 and 30 years old who had recovered from COVID-19. In DNA form, the CDR3 reads TGTGCCACCAGCAGAGATCGGGGGGGGACATTCGCCTCCGAGCAGTACTTC. Amino acid sequence: CATSRDRGGTFASEQYF.